This T cell receptor beta chain emerged from a study of T cell changes during pregnancy in multiple sclerosis. From germline, CDR1 is SGHVS and CDR2 FQNEAQ. This CDR3 is built from 18 residues. V dropped 4 bases and J dropped 3; count of bases not matched to a gene: 13. Generated by immunoSEQ multiplex PCR, the TCRdb table keeps only in-frame clones and is missing some. The sample yields tens of thousands of clones, approximately 92% seen once. Sample: CD8+ T cells from peripheral blood mononuclear cells, taken after pregnancy. The clonotype comes from a female donor with multiple sclerosis, enrolled in a pregnancy study. V gene TRBV7-8 combines with J gene TRBJ2-3, with 10 bases that match TRBD1. The CDR3 here is CASSSYPRDRGLTDTQYF. The CDR3 DNA reads as TGTGCCAGCAGCTCTTACCCCCGGGACAGGGGATTAACAGATACGCAGTATTTT. Supplemented by reference TRBV7-8 and TRBJ2-3, the full variable domain reads GAGVSQSPRYKVAKRGQDVALRCDPISGHVSLFWYQQALGQGPEFLTYFQNEAQLDKSGLPSDRFFAERPEGSVSTLKIQRTQQEDSAVYLCASSSYPRDRGLTDTQYFGPGTRLTVL.